The 23 T cell receptor beta chains below come from one sample, sequenced in a study of shared clonotypes between healthy human individuals. Data came from immunoSEQ multiplex PCR; TCRdb stores just in-frame clones and leaves some out. The profile shows over a million clones, roughly 80% of them singletons. What was sequenced was memory CD4+ T cells sorted from blood. Sample subset: CD45RA-negative fraction. These receptors originate from a man between 18 and 35 years old in good health.

V gene TRBV19 combines with J gene TRBJ1-5, with 8 bases fitting TRBD1. V shed 2 bases and J 5 bases; nucleotides not matched to a gene: 5. The CDR3 runs 15 residues. Germline V CDR1 and CDR2: LNHDA, SQIVND (reference sequence). The DNA of the CDR3 is TGTGCCAGTAGTATAACCAGGGGGCTTGATCAGCCCCAGCATTTT. Encoded protein: CASSITRGLDQPQHF.

The chain employs TRBV10-3 and TRBJ2-7; tentative D call: TRBD2 (5 bases). Trimming left V 10 bases short and J 3 bases short, with 19 bases between. The CDR3 contains 14 residues. CDR1 and CDR2 from the germline V gene are ENHRY and SYGVKD. Written as DNA, the CDR3 is TGTGCCAGCAGCCGCTCGAGGGATGTCTACGAGCAGTACTTC. This encodes CASSRSRDVYEQYF.

J is TRBJ2-2 and V is TRBV9; D is unresolved. The germline V gene has CDR1 SGDLS and CDR2 YYNGEE. The CDR3 sequence is 13 residues long. V lost 4 bases and J 4 bases, leaving 8 bases between the germline ends. CDR3 amino acids: CASSPWSTGELFF. The CDR3 region has the DNA TGTGCCAGCAGCCCCTGGAGCACCGGGGAGCTGTTTTTT.

The chain has TRBV5-1 and TRBJ1-1; TRBD1 matches 8 bases. Germline V gene data show CDR1 as SGHRS and CDR2 as YFSETQ. Trimming cost V 4 bases and J 1 base; bases outside gene matches: 6. The CDR3 loop spans 15 amino acids. CDR3 DNA sequence: TGCGCCAGCAGCCATGGACAGGGAGGGAACACTGAAGCTTTCTTT. It specifies CASSHGQGGNTEAFF.

CDR3 protein: CASSPQAAEQFF. CDR3 in DNA: TGTGCCAGCAGCCCCCAGGCAGCCGAGCAGTTCTTC. This chain links TRBV11-2 with TRBJ2-1; D unresolved. Deletions cut 5 bases from V and 10 bases from J, with 12 bases between. Germline V lookup: CDR1 SGHAT, CDR2 FQNNGV. The CDR3 is 12 residues long.

This clone appeared a single time. The chain's CDR3 is CAWSRQGAEKLFF. CDR3 in DNA: TGTGCCTGGAGTAGGCAGGGGGCCGAAAAACTGTTTTTT. The chain has TRBV30 and TRBJ1-4, with 8 nucleotides matching TRBD1. J lost 8 bases, V lost 2 bases, and 4 bases had no gene match. Germline V lookup: CDR1 GTSNPN, CDR2 SVGIG (reference sequence). This CDR3 is built from 13 residues.

This sequence joins TRBV6-1 and TRBJ2-7; 10 bases line up with TRBD1. The CDR3 runs 13 residues. Germline V gene sequence: CDR1 MNHNS, CDR2 SASEGT. The V gene end was trimmed by 4 bases and the J gene end by 6 bases; junction bases not matched to a gene: 3. The CDR3 reads CASSVDRGLEQYF. CDR3 in DNA: TGTGCCAGCAGTGTTGACAGGGGGCTCGAGCAGTACTTC.

The gene calls are TRBV5-1 and TRBJ1-1; perhaps TRBD1 as D (6 bases). V was trimmed by 4 bases and J by 4 bases, leaving 11 bases between them. Germline V gene sequence: CDR1 SGHRS, CDR2 YFSETQ. This CDR3 has 13 residues. The CDR3 nucleotides are TGCGCCAGCAGCAGGGAACAGGGCACTGAAGCTTTCTTT. Protein sequence: CASSREQGTEAFF.

The chain is built from TRBV5-4 and TRBJ2-1, with TRBD2 as a possible D gene (6 bases). Germline values: CDR1 SGHNT, CDR2 YYREEE (reference sequence). This CDR3 is built from 15 residues. Trimming took 1 base from V and 6 from J, leaving 14 bases between them. CDR3 in amino acids: CASSLPGVLGNEQFF. CDR3 bases: TGTGCCAGCAGCTTGCCGGGAGTGTTGGGCAATGAGCAGTTCTTC.

J is TRBJ1-5 and V is TRBV5-8, with TRBD1 matching over 7 bases. The CDR3 runs to 15 residues. Germline V gene sequence: CDR1 SGHTS, CDR2 YDEGEE. The J segment lost 1 base and the V segment lost 1 base, leaving 2 bases of the junction unmatched. The CDR3 DNA sequence: TGTGCCAGCAGCTTGAACAGGGGAAGCAATCAGCCCCAGCATTTT. This sequence encodes CASSLNRGSNQPQHF.

This clone appeared a few times. The V call is TRBV18, the J call TRBJ2-7, with D perhaps matching TRBD1 or TRBD2 (5 bases each). The CDR3 is 15 amino acids. V shed 1 base and J shed 2 bases, with 12 bases lying between them. Germline CDR1 reads KGHSH; CDR2 reads LQKENI. The CDR3, as DNA: TGTGCCAGCTCACCACATCCGGGACCTACCTACGAGCAGTACTTC. It encodes CASSPHPGPTYEQYF. Drawing the rest from reference TRBV18 and TRBJ2-7, the complete variable domain is NAGVMQNPRHLVRRRGQEARLRCSPMKGHSHVYWYRQLPEEGLKFMVYLQKENIIDESGMPKERFSAEFPKEGPSILRIQQVVRGDSAAYFCASSPHPGPTYEQYFGPGTRLTVT.

This chain joins TRBV6-6 and TRBJ1-1; D not resolved. Germline-derived CDR1 and CDR2 are MNHNY and SVGAGI (reference sequence). The CDR3 is made up of 15 amino acids. The V gene lost 8 bases and the J gene lost 0 bases, with 16 bases spanning the gap. CDR3 residues: CASSRRLGLNTEAFF. CDR3 sequence (DNA): TGTGCCAGCTCAAGGCGTCTGGGCTTGAACACTGAAGCTTTCTTT.

V usage is TRBV7-9 and J usage is TRBJ1-5; D not certain. V shed 5 bases and J shed 7 bases, with 12 bases lying between them. There are 13 residues in the CDR3. Germline CDR1 and CDR2: SEHNR and FQNEAQ (reference sequence). In nucleotides, the CDR3 is TGTGCCAGCAGCCCGGACCCCAGACAGCCCCAGCATTTT. Translating it yields CASSPDPRQPQHF.

The V and J genes are TRBV11-2 and TRBJ1-1; 7 bases map to TRBD1. Germline V gives CDR1 SGHAT, CDR2 FQNNGV. Losses at the gene ends were 4 bases for V and 6 bases for J; bases not matched to a gene: 5. This CDR3 contains 13 residues. CDR3 DNA: TGTGCCAGCAGCTACGGGACAGTATCTGAAGCTTTCTTT. Residues: CASSYGTVSEAFF. Full variable domain (outside the CDR3, taken from reference TRBV11-2 and TRBJ1-1): EAGVAQSPRYKIIEKRQSVAFWCNPISGHATLYWYQQILGQGPKLLIQFQNNGVVDDSQLPKDRFSAERLKGVDSTLKIQPAKLEDSAVYLCASSYGTVSEAFFGQGTRLTVV.

The chain joins TRBV7-9 to TRBJ2-1, with 9 bases matching TRBD2. This CDR3 has 15 residues. CDR1 is SEHNR, CDR2 FQNEAQ, per germline (reference sequence). V gave up 5 bases and J gave up 4 bases; unmatched junction bases: 6. The chain's CDR3 is CASSVSGRAYNEQFF. The CDR3 bases are TGTGCCAGCAGCGTTAGCGGGAGAGCTTACAATGAGCAGTTCTTC.

V gene TRBV7-7 combines with J gene TRBJ2-5, with a possible D match to TRBD2 (7 bases). The CDR3 totals 13 residues. Per the germline V gene, CDR1 is SSHAT and CDR2 is FNYEAQ (reference sequence). Trimming took 10 bases from V and 4 from J, leaving 16 bases between them. The CDR3 sequence is CATGRGGIETQYF. CDR3 coding DNA: TGTGCCACGGGGAGGGGGGGGATAGAGACCCAGTACTTC.

The chain couples TRBV7-4 to TRBJ1-5; D gene ambiguous. V lost 4 bases and J 0 bases, leaving 13 bases between the germline ends. CDR3 length: 16 residues. Germline V gene lookup returns CDR1 SGHVT and CDR2 SQSDAQ. The CDR3 reads CASSSQSRSSNQPQHF. In nucleotides, the CDR3 is TGTGCCAGCAGCTCCCAATCTCGCAGTAGCAATCAGCCCCAGCATTTT.

This clone was observed a single time. V gene TRBV7-2 combines with J gene TRBJ1-3; 7 positions agree with TRBD1. Trimming cost V 0 bases and J 5 bases; bases outside gene matches: 16. The CDR3 is 19 amino acids. Germline assignment: CDR1 SGHTA and CDR2 FQGNSA. As DNA, the CDR3 is TGTGCCAGCAGCTTAGCGCTAATGGTCGGGACAGAGAAGAGAAACACCATATATTTT. Translated, it gives CASSLALMVGTEKRNTIYF.

The J gene is TRBJ2-2, the V gene TRBV19; 10 nucleotides agree with TRBD2. Germline V gives CDR1 LNHDA, CDR2 SQIVND (reference sequence). CDR3 size: 17 residues. V lost 6 bases and J lost 7; bases outside the gene matches: 14. The chain's CDR3 is CASSLAGAVLAVGELFF. The CDR3, as DNA: TGTGCCAGTAGCCTAGCGGGGGCGGTCCTGGCCGTCGGGGAGCTGTTTTTT.

The chain couples TRBV7-9 to TRBJ1-2; weak D call: TRBD1 (6 bases). Germline lookup yields CDR1 SEHNR and CDR2 FQNEAQ (reference sequence). CDR3 length: 14 residues. Deletions cut 5 bases from V and 8 bases from J, with 18 bases between. The CDR3 spells CASSDTGMMGGYTF. The CDR3 nucleotides are TGTGCCAGCAGCGACACAGGGATGATGGGAGGCTACACCTTC.

The chain combines TRBV5-1 with TRBJ2-3, with D unclear. The germline CDR1 and CDR2 sequences are SGHRS and YFSETQ. The CDR3 runs 12 residues. The V gene lost 4 bases and the J gene lost 5 bases, with 8 bases spanning the gap. The CDR3 here is CASSRPGDTQYF. CDR3 nucleotide sequence: TGCGCCAGCAGCCGACCGGGAGATACGCAGTATTTT. The whole variable domain, remainder taken from reference TRBV5-1 and TRBJ2-3, is KAGVTQTPRYLIKTRGQQVTLSCSPISGHRSVSWYQQTPGQGLQFLFEYFSETQRNKGNFPGRFSGRQFSNSRSEMNVSTLELGDSALYLCASSRPGDTQYFGPGTRLTVL.

The rearrangement links TRBV10-3 to TRBJ2-5; 9 bases are a match to TRBD1. This CDR3 contains 15 residues. The V and J ends lost 2 bases and 0 bases, in that order; junction bases with no gene match: 1. CDR1 is ENHRY and CDR2 is SYGVKD in the germline V gene. The CDR3 loop is CAISEGQGYQETQYF. The CDR3 bases are TGTGCCATCAGTGAGGGACAGGGGTACCAAGAGACCCAGTACTTC.

The rearrangement uses TRBV7-6 and TRBJ1-2, with 8 bases lining up with TRBD1. The CDR3 has 15 residues. V lost 2 bases to trimming and J lost 4 bases; unmatched junction nucleotides: 6. Germline V gene lookup returns CDR1 SGHVS and CDR2 FNYEAQ. The CDR3 DNA is TGTGCCAGCAGCTTACTGGGACAGGCGACCTATGGCTACACCTTC. Amino acid sequence: CASSLLGQATYGYTF.